This paragraph reports one T cell receptor (beta chain). Its antigen is not identified. The sample originates from a study of cytomegalovirus exposure and HLA in healthy donors. The study's findings and limits: The productive fraction for most TCR beta V segments was about 87% or about 30% in an earlier analysis. Researchers reported in a later analysis that common viral pathogens appeared linked to several top clusters.

13 Jbeta primers and 60 Vbeta primers were used for the PCR. Sequencing was performed with immunoSEQ multiplex PCR; in TCRdb, only in-frame clones are kept and a portion is missing. This table has roughly 180,000 clones, 75% to 85% appearing once. The CDR3 is 14 amino acids. The germline gives CDR1 PRHDT, CDR2 FYEKMQ (reference sequence). V was cut by 7 bases and J by 2 bases, with 15 bases left in between. The receptor was derived from a man between 25 and 39 years old in good health and CMV-seropositive. This rearrangement joins TRBV13 to TRBJ2-7, with a tentative D call TRBD2 (5 bases). Sequencing input: PBMCs. The CDR3 DNA is TGTGCCAGCACCAAAGGGAGCGGTACCTACGAGCAGTACTTC. Amino acid sequence: CASTKGSGTYEQYF.